This TCR beta chain was observed in a study of patients and donors after allogeneic stem cell transplantation (dated by TCRdb to between 2020 and 2021). Library preparation employed RT-PCR. TCRdb records NextSeq 550 as the sequencer. TCRdb reprocessing: public reads trimmed at Q25 with fastp, clones called with MiXCR, in-frame beta chains kept. Records with the same CDR3 protein are collapsed into one entry carrying the most frequent genes and DNA. In this sample the table shows some 880,000 distinct CDR3 sequences, 18% of which occur a single time. 6% of the sample is held by the ten biggest clonotypes. With regard to this clonotype: Its cognate antigen has yet to be identified. No quality values exist for individual bases; no much larger clone is one base distant.

Counted from cysteine to phenylalanine, this CDR3 has 18 amino acids. The DNA shown is the 54-base CDR3, in frame from base 1. Based on the germline V gene, the CDR1 and CDR2 sequences are MNHNS and SASEGT. Germline trimming amounts to 1 base on V and 5 bases on J, with 15 as the count of junction bases outside the gene matches. Material for sequencing was blood, either unsorted or a sorted T cell fraction (not recorded which). The chain is assembled from TRBV6-1 and TRBJ1-1; 8 central bases correspond to TRBD1. This TCR came from a human donor who was either an allogeneic HSCT recipient or a stem cell or donor lymphocyte infusion donor (not recorded which). It is not recorded whose cells these are; they may come from a transplant donor. The DNA is as follows: TGTGCCAGCAGTGAAGGACCGCGGACAGGGAGTACTCGGACTGAAGCTTTCTTT. This sequence encodes CASSEGPRTGSTRTEAFF.